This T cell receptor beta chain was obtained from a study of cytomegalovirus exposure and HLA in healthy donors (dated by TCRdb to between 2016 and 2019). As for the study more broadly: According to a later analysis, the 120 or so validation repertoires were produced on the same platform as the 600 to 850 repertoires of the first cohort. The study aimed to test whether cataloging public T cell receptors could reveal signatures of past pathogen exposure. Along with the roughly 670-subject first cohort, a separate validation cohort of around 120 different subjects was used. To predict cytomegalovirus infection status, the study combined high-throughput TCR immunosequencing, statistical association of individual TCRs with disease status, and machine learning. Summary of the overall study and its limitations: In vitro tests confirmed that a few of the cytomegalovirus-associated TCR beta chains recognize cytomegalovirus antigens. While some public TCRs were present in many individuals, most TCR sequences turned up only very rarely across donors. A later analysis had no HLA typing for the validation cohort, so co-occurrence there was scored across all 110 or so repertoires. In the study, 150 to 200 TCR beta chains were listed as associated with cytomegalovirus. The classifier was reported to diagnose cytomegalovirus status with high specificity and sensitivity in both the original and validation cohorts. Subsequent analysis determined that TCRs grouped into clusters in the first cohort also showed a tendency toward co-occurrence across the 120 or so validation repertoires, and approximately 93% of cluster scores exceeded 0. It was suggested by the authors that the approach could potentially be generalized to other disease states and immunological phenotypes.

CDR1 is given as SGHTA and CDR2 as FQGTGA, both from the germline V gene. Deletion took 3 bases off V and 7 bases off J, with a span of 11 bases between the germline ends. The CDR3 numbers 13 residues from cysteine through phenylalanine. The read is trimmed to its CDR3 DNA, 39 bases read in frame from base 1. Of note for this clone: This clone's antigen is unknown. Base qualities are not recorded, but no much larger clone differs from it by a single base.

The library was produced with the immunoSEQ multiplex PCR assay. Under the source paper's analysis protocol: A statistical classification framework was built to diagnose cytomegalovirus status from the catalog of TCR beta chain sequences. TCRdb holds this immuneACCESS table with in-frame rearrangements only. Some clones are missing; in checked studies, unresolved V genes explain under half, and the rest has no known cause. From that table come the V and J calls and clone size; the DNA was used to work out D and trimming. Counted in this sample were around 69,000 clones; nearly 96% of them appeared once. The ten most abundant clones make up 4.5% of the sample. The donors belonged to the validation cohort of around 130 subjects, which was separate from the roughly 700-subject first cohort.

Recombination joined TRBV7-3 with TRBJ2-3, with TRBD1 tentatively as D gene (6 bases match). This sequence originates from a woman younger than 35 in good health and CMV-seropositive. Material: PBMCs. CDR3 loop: CASSLSRGNTQYF. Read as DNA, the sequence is TGTGCCAGCAGCTTGTCCAGGGGTAATACGCAGTATTTT.